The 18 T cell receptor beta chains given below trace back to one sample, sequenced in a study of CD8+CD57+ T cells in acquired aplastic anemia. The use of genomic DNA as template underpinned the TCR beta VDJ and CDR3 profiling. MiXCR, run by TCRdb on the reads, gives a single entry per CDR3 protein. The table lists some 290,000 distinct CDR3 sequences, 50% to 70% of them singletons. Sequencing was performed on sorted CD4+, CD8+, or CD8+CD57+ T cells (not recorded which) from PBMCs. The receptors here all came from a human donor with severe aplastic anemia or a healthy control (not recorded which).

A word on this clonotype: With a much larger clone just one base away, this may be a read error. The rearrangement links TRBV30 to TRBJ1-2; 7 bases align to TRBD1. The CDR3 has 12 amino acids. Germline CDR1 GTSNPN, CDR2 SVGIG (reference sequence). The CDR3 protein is CAWSATGLGYAF. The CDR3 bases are TGTGCCTGGAGTGCGACAGGGCTTGGCTACGCCTTC.

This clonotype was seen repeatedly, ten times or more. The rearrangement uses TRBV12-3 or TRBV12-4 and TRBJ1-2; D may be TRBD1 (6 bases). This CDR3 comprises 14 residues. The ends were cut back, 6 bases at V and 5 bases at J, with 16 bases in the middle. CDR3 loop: CASSSFRGLYGYTF. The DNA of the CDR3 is TGTGCCAGCAGCTCGTTCAGGGGTTTGTATGGCTACACCTTC.

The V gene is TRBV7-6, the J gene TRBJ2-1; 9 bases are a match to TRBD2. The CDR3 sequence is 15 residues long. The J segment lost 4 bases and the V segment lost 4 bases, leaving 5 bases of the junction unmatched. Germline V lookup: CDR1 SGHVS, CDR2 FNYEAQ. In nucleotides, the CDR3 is TGTGCCAGCAGCTCTCCTAGCGGGGCATACAATGAGCAGTTCTTC. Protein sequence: CASSSPSGAYNEQFF.

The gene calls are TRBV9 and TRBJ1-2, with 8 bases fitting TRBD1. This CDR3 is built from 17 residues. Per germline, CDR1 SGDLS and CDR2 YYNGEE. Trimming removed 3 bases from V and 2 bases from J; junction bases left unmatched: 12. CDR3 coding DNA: TGTGCCAGCAGCGCTGATCCTAGGACAGGGACGAACTATGGCTACACCTTC. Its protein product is CASSADPRTGTNYGYTF.

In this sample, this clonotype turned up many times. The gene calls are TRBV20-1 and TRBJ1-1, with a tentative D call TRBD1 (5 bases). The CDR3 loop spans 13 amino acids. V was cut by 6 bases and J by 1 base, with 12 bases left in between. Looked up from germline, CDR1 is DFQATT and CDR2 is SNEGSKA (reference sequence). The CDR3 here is CSAKGLRNTEAFF. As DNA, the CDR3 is TGCAGTGCCAAGGGGTTACGGAACACTGAAGCTTTCTTT.

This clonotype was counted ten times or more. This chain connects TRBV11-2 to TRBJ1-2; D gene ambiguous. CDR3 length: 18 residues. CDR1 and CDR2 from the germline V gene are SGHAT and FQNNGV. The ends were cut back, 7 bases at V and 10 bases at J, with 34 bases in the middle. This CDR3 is CASNQPLRKHTSRPDYTF. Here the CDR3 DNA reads TGTGCCAGCAACCAACCTCTGCGGAAGCACACGAGCAGGCCTGACTACACCTTC.

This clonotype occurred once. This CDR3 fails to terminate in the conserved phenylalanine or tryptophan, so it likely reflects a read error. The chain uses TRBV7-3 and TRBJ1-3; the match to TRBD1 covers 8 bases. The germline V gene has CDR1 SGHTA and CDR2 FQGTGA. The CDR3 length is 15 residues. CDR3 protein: CASSLGQGGGTTIYL. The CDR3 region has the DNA TGTGCCAGCAGCTTAGGACAGGGCGGAGGAACCACCATATATCTT.

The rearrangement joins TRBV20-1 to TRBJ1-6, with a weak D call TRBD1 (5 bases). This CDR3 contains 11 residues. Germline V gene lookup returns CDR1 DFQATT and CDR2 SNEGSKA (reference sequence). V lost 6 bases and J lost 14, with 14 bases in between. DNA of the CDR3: TGCAGTGCGGCGTGGGGGACGGCCCTCCACTTT. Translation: CSAAWGTALHF.

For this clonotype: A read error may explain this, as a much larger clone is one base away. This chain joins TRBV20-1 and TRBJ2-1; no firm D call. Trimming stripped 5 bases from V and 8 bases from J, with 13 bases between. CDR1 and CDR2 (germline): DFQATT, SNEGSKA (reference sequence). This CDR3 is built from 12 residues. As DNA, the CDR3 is TGCAGTGCTGGACCCGTTCTGGATGAGCAGTTCTTC. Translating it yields CSAGPVLDEQFF.

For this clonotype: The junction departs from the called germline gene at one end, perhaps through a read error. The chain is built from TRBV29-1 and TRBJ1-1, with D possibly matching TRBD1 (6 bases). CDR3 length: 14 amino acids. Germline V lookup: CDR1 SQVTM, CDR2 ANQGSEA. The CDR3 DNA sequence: TGCAGCGGTGAAGATAGGGGGGTAAACACTGAAGCTTTCTTC. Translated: CSGEDRGVNTEAFF.

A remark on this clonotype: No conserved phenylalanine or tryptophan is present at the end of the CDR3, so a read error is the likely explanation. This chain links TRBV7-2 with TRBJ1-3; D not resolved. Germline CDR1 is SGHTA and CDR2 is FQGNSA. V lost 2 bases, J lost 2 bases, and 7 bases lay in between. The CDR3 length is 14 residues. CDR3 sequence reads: CASSLRTPGNTIYS. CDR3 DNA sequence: TGTGCCAGCAGCTTACGCACCCCTGGAAACACCATATATTCT.

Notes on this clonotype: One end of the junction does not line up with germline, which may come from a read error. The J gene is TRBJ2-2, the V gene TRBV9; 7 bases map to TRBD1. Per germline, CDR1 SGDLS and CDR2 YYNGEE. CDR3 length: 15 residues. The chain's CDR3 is CASSVVTGVAGELFF. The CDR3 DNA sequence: TGTGCTAGCAGCGTAGTAACAGGGGTGGCCGGGGAGCTGTTTTTT.

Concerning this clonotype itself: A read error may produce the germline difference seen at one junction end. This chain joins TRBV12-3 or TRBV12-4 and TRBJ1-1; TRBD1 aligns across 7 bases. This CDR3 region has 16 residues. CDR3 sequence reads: CASSLRGGNRNAEAFF. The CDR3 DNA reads TGTGCCAGCAGTTTACGAGGGGGCAACCGGAACGCTGAAGCTTTCTTT.

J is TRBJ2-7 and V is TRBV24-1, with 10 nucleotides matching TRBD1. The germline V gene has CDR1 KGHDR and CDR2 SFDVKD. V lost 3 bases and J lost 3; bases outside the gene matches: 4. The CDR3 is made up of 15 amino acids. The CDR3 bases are TGTGCCACCAGTGATGGGACAGGGGACGGCTACGAGCAGTACTTC. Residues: CATSDGTGDGYEQYF.

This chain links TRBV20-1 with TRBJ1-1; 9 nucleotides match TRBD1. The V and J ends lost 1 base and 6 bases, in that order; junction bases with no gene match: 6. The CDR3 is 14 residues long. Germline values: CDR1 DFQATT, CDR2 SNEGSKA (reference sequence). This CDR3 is CSARVTGGKAEAFF. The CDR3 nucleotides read TGCAGTGCTAGAGTTACAGGGGGCAAGGCTGAAGCTTTCTTT.

CDR3 loop: CAWSPQGNTEAFF. CDR3 DNA: TGTGCCTGGAGCCCGCAGGGGAACACTGAAGCTTTCTTT. The chain joins TRBV30 to TRBJ1-1; TRBD1 might be the D (5 bases). Trimming stripped 3 bases from V and 1 base from J, with 9 bases between. Germline V gives CDR1 GTSNPN, CDR2 SVGIG (reference sequence). This CDR3 has 13 amino acids. Together with reference TRBV30 and TRBJ1-1, the CDR3 gives the full variable domain: SQTIHQWPATLVQPVGSPLSLECTVEGTSNPNLYWYRQAAGRGLQLLFYSVGIGQISSEVPQNLSASRPQDRQFILSSKKLLLSDSGFYLCAWSPQGNTEAFFGQGTRLTVV.

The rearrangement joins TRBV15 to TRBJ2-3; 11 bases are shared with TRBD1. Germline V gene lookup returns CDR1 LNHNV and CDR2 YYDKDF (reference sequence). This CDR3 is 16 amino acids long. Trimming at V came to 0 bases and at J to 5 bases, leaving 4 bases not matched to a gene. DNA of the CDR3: TGTGCCACCAGCAGAGAAGGGACAGGGGGTTTAGATACGCAGTATTTT. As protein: CATSREGTGGLDTQYF.

The CDR3 reads CSAGQGYEQFF. In nucleotides, the CDR3 is TGCAGTGCTGGGCAGGGGTATGAGCAGTTCTTC. This chain connects TRBV20-1 to TRBJ2-1; possibly TRBD1 for D (6 bases). From germline, CDR1 is DFQATT and CDR2 SNEGSKA (reference sequence). The CDR3 consists of 11 residues. The V and J ends lost 5 bases and 8 bases respectively, with 10 bases between them.